This entry lists 27 T cell receptor beta chains sequenced from one sample in a study of shared clonotypes between healthy human individuals. Here immunoSEQ multiplex PCR was the method, and the copy in TCRdb shows in-frame clones only, minus some. The profile shows fewer than 1.4 million clones, approximately 80% of them singletons. The sequenced sample was memory CD4+ T cells from PBMCs. Described subset: CD45RA-negative fraction. All receptors derive from a man aged 18 to 29 in good health. Some clones in this sample may be carry-over from other donors' samples.

CDR3 sequence: CASSQASARYYNEQFF. CDR3 sequence (DNA): TGTGCCAGCAGCCAAGCCAGCGCCCGCTACTACAATGAGCAGTTCTTC. The chain has TRBV4-2 and TRBJ2-1; D unclear. Germline CDR1 is LGHNA and CDR2 is YNFKEQ. The CDR3 spans 16 residues. The V end was cut by 1 base, the J end by 3 bases, with 13 bases between.

As for this clone: A far bigger clonotype differs at one base, so this is likely a read error. V gene TRBV29-1 combines with J gene TRBJ1-5; D unresolved. Germline lookup yields CDR1 SQVTM and CDR2 ANQGSEA. The CDR3 spans 12 residues. As DNA, the CDR3 is TGCAGCGCCTCGTCGGCCAATCGGCCCCAGCATTTT. Amino acids: CSASSANRPQHF.

In DNA, the CDR3 is TGTGCCAGCAGCCGGGGTCCCGGGGACACTGAAGCTTTCTTT. Amino acids: CASSRGPGDTEAFF. The chain links TRBV9 to TRBJ1-1; the D is unclear. V was trimmed by 4 bases and J by 3 bases, leaving 13 bases between them. The CDR3 runs to 14 residues. The germline V gene encodes CDR1 SGDLS and CDR2 YYNGEE.

The gene calls are TRBV4-1 and TRBJ1-1; the D gene is possibly TRBD1 (6 bases). CDR1 and CDR2 from the germline V gene are MGHRA and YSYEKL. This CDR3 has 16 residues. With 2 bases removed from V and 1 base from J, the gap between germline ends came to 14 bases. The CDR3 reads CASSQRGVSANTEAFF. The CDR3 coding sequence is TGCGCCAGCAGCCAAAGGGGGGTTTCAGCGAACACTGAAGCTTTCTTT.

The sample holds many counts of this clone. The rearrangement joins TRBV29-1 to TRBJ2-1; D is perhaps TRBD1 (6 bases). The V gene's germline CDR1 is SQVTM and CDR2 ANQGSEA. The CDR3 is made up of 13 amino acids. Trimming left V 3 bases short and J 8 bases short, with 14 bases between. The CDR3: CSVEQGLYYEQFF. The CDR3 coding sequence is TGCAGCGTTGAGCAGGGGCTATATTATGAGCAGTTCTTC.

This clone appeared once. The DNA for the CDR3 is TGTGCCAGTAATAACCCCCCTAACTATGGCTACACCTTC. Translated, it gives CASNNPPNYGYTF. The genes are TRBV19 and TRBJ1-2; no definite D call. Deletions cut 7 bases from V and 0 bases from J, with 9 bases between. This CDR3 comprises 13 residues. Germline CDR1 reads LNHDA; CDR2 reads SQIVND (reference sequence).

This clone was picked up one time. V gene TRBV4-3 combines with J gene TRBJ2-5; TRBD2 agrees at 9 bases. The trim removed 6 bases at V and 5 bases at J, leaving 10 bases unmatched. The CDR3 runs 15 residues. The germline CDR1 and CDR2 sequences are LGHNA and YSLEER. In nucleotides, the CDR3 is TGCGCCAGCAGTCCCCTAGCGGGGTCCGGGGAGACCCAGTACTTC. As protein: CASSPLAGSGETQYF.

This chain connects TRBV19 to TRBJ1-1; D gene ambiguous. This CDR3 is 13 amino acids long. CDR1 is LNHDA, CDR2 SQIVND, per germline (reference sequence). Between the trimmed V and J ends, which lost 6 bases and 4 bases, there was a span of 12 bases. Here the CDR3 reads CASSYLGGTEAFF. CDR3 in DNA: TGTGCCAGTAGCTATTTGGGCGGCACTGAAGCTTTCTTT.

CDR3 nucleotides: TGTGCCACCAGCATTGGGACAGGGAGTGAAAAACTGTTTTTT. This translates into CATSIGTGSEKLFF. The chain carries TRBV15 and TRBJ1-4; TRBD1 matches 9 bases. The germline V gene encodes CDR1 LNHNV and CDR2 YYDKDF (reference sequence). Trimming took 4 bases from V and 7 from J; bases not matched to a gene: 4. The CDR3 sequence is 14 residues long.

The chain is built from TRBV5-1 and TRBJ2-5; 12 positions agree with TRBD2. After removal of 4 bases from V and 5 bases from J, the junction contained 6 bases not matched to a gene. The CDR3 totals 15 residues. Germline V gene lookup returns CDR1 SGHRS and CDR2 YFSETQ. The CDR3, as DNA: TGCGCCAGCAGCCCGCAACTAGCGGGAGGCGAGACCCAGTACTTC. It is translated as CASSPQLAGGETQYF.

The V and J genes are TRBV7-2 and TRBJ1-2; D not certain. V was shortened by 6 bases and J by 0 bases, with 8 bases between the two germline ends. This CDR3 has 13 residues. In germline, CDR1 is SGHTA, CDR2 FQGNSA. The CDR3 DNA follows: TGTGCCAGCAGTTACGTACCTAACTATGGCTACACCTTC. This codes for CASSYVPNYGYTF.

The chain carries TRBV9 and TRBJ2-1; D ambiguous. The ends were cut back, 4 bases at V and 5 bases at J, with 13 bases in the middle. CDR1 and CDR2 (germline): SGDLS, YYNGEE. The CDR3 contains 14 residues. In DNA, the CDR3 is TGTGCCAGCAGCACACCCATTGGAAACAATGAGCAGTTCTTC. This codes for CASSTPIGNNEQFF.

This chain uses TRBV5-1 with TRBJ1-2, with D unclear. The CDR3 loop spans 15 amino acids. Trimming took 0 bases from V and 0 from J, leaving 9 bases between them. The germline CDR1 and CDR2 sequences are SGHRS and YFSETQ. The CDR3, as DNA: TGCGCCAGCAGCTTGGGGGATCAGTCTAACTATGGCTACACCTTC. The encoded protein is CASSLGDQSNYGYTF.

The V gene is TRBV4-1, the J gene TRBJ2-1, with D perhaps TRBD2 (5 bases). The CDR3 is made up of 14 amino acids. Germline values: CDR1 MGHRA, CDR2 YSYEKL. V lost 6 bases and J lost 0, with 9 bases in between. The CDR3 nucleotides read TGCGCCAGCAGTAAGGCGGGCTCCTACAATGAGCAGTTCTTC. This codes for CASSKAGSYNEQFF.

Regarding this clone: Other DNA sequences in the sample encode the same CDR3. This rearrangement joins TRBV5-1 to TRBJ1-4; no clear D gene. CDR3 length equals 13 residues. V dropped 0 bases and J dropped 6 bases, with 6 bases sitting between them. In germline, CDR1 is SGHRS, CDR2 YFSETQ. CDR3 amino acids: CASSLGPDEKLFF. The CDR3 DNA follows: TGCGCCAGCAGCTTGGGGCCAGATGAAAAACTGTTTTTT.

The chain is built from TRBV21-1 and TRBJ2-1. TRBV21-1 is classified as a pseudogene. The CDR3 loop spans 17 amino acids. CDR3 region: CASTRPGQGFIYNEQFF. CDR3 DNA sequence: TGTGCCAGCACCCGCCCGGGGCAGGGATTCATCTACAATGAGCAGTTCTTC.

The rearrangement uses TRBV6-6 and TRBJ2-1; 10 bases fit TRBD1. Germline V lookup: CDR1 MNHNY, CDR2 SVGAGI (reference sequence). There are 14 residues in the CDR3. The V gene end was trimmed by 5 bases and the J gene end by 9 bases; junction bases not matched to a gene: 7. The CDR3 loop reads CASSTGTGDGEQFF. The DNA for the CDR3 is TGTGCCAGCAGTACCGGGACAGGGGATGGTGAGCAGTTCTTC.

The chain's CDR3 is CAWSVGWGGGEQYF. The CDR3 bases are TGTGCCTGGAGTGTTGGTTGGGGAGGAGGCGAGCAGTACTTC. The chain joins TRBV30 to TRBJ2-7; TRBD2 is a possible D gene (6 bases). CDR3 length: 14 residues. CDR1 is GTSNPN and CDR2 is SVGIG in the germline V gene (reference sequence). Trimming pared 0 bases from V and 6 bases from J, leaving 15 bases between.

In nucleotides, the CDR3 is TGTGCCAGCAGTTTTCAAAAGAAGGGGGATCAGCCCCAGCATTTT. Translating gives CASSFQKKGDQPQHF. The chain is built from TRBV28 and TRBJ1-5; TRBD1 is a possible D gene (6 bases). Germline assignment: CDR1 MDHEN and CDR2 SYDVKM. The CDR3 is 15 residues long. V was shortened by 3 bases and J by 5 bases, with 14 bases between the two germline ends. Filled out from reference TRBV28 and TRBJ1-5, the complete variable domain reads DVKVTQSSRYLVKRTGEKVFLECVQDMDHENMFWYRQDPGLGLRLIYFSYDVKMKEKGDIPEGYSVSREKKERFSLILESASTNQTSMYLCASSFQKKGDQPQHFGDGTRLSIL.

V gene TRBV2 combines with J gene TRBJ2-5; TRBD2 matches at 11 bases. Germline CDR1 and CDR2: SNHLY and FYNNEI. J lost 0 bases, V lost 5 bases, and 2 bases had no gene match. The CDR3 is 15 amino acids. Here the CDR3 DNA reads TGTGCCAGCAGTAGGGGACTAGCGGACCAAGAGACCCAGTACTTC. It codes for CASSRGLADQETQYF.

The J gene is TRBJ2-7, the V gene TRBV5-4, with TRBD1 identical over 11 bases. The CDR3 has 16 residues. Per germline, CDR1 SGHNT and CDR2 YYREEE (reference sequence). V lost 0 bases and J lost 1; bases outside the gene matches: 3. The CDR3 sequence: CASSLGDRGDSYEQYF. CDR3 nucleotides: TGTGCCAGCAGCTTGGGGGACAGGGGGGATTCCTACGAGCAGTACTTC.

V usage is TRBV14 and J usage is TRBJ2-7, with D possibly being TRBD1 (8 bases). V lost 2 bases to trimming and J lost 1 base, with 24 bases between them. This CDR3 contains 19 residues. Germline V gives CDR1 SGHDN, CDR2 FVKESK. CDR3: CASSQSYGGDRSGSYEQYF. In DNA form, the CDR3 reads TGTGCCAGCAGCCAAAGCTATGGGGGGGACAGGAGTGGGTCCTACGAGCAGTACTTC.

Only a few counts were recorded for this clone. V usage is TRBV19 and J usage is TRBJ2-3; D not certain. The germline V gene encodes CDR1 LNHDA and CDR2 SQIVND (reference sequence). The CDR3 consists of 13 residues. Trimming cost V 1 base and J 3 bases, with 5 bases left between them. CDR3 sequence reads: CASSIGQTDTQYF. CDR3 sequence (DNA): TGTGCCAGTAGTATAGGCCAAACAGATACGCAGTATTTT.

The chain employs TRBV5-1 and TRBJ2-1; 10 positions agree with TRBD2. Germline-derived CDR1 and CDR2 are SGHRS and YFSETQ. The CDR3 covers 15 residues. The ends lost 1 base at V and 4 bases at J; junction bases unmatched: 2. The CDR3: CASSLRTSGYNEQFF. CDR3 DNA: TGCGCCAGCAGCTTGCGGACTAGCGGTTACAATGAGCAGTTCTTC.

This clone has a single count. The V and J genes are TRBV9 and TRBJ1-6; 8 nucleotides match TRBD1. This CDR3 contains 15 residues. V lost 0 bases and J lost 4; bases outside the gene matches: 0. Germline CDR1 is SGDLS and CDR2 is YYNGEE. This CDR3 is CASSVGQGYNSPLHF. The CDR3 DNA reads as TGTGCCAGCAGCGTAGGACAGGGGTATAATTCACCCCTCCACTTT. The full variable domain, rest sourced from reference TRBV9 and TRBJ1-6, is DSGVTQTPKHLITATGQRVTLRCSPRSGDLSVYWYQQSLDQGLQFLIQYYNGEERAKGNILERFSAQQFPDLHSELNLSSLELGDSALYFCASSVGQGYNSPLHFGNGTRLTVT.

The chain joins TRBV9 to TRBJ2-5; TRBD2 matches at 11 bases. CDR1 is SGDLS and CDR2 is YYNGEE in the germline V gene. The CDR3 loop spans 16 amino acids. V dropped 0 bases and J dropped 5; count of bases not matched to a gene: 6. The CDR3 DNA reads TGTGCCAGCAGCGTAGTACTAGCGGGAGCTCTTGAGACCCAGTACTTC. Its protein product is CASSVVLAGALETQYF. The whole variable domain, remainder taken from reference TRBV9 and TRBJ2-5, is DSGVTQTPKHLITATGQRVTLRCSPRSGDLSVYWYQQSLDQGLQFLIQYYNGEERAKGNILERFSAQQFPDLHSELNLSSLELGDSALYFCASSVVLAGALETQYFGPGTRLLVL.

The table lists this clone with a few counts. The V gene is TRBV14, the J gene TRBJ1-3; D ambiguous. Trimming removed 3 bases from V and 0 bases from J, with 18 bases in between. The CDR3 loop spans 18 amino acids. Germline CDR1 and CDR2: SGHDN and FVKESK. CDR3 protein: CASSHFKGDGDSGNTIYF. The CDR3 coding sequence is TGTGCCAGCAGCCACTTCAAAGGAGACGGGGACTCTGGAAACACCATATATTTT. The whole variable domain, remainder taken from reference TRBV14 and TRBJ1-3, is EAGVTQFPSHSVIEKGQTVTLRCDPISGHDNLYWYRRVMGKEIKFLLHFVKESKQDESGMPNNRFLAERTGGTYSTLKVQPAELEDSGVYFCASSHFKGDGDSGNTIYFGEGSWLTVV.